Listed here are 30 T cell receptor beta chains from one sample, sequenced in a study of graft-versus-host responses after intestinal transplantation. The table came from immunoSEQ multiplex PCR; TCRdb's copy has only in-frame clones and leaves some out. The sample has about 97,000 clones, around 90% seen once. Sample: PBMCs, taken 453 days after intestinal transplant. These receptors all come from a human patient who received an intestinal transplant, so some T cells may come from the graft donor.

The rearrangement links TRBV4-2 to TRBJ1-6, with D uncertain. The length of the CDR3 is 14 residues. Trimming pared 0 bases from V and 9 bases from J, leaving 9 bases between. Germline assignment: CDR1 LGHNA and CDR2 YNFKEQ. The CDR3 is CASSQEASSSPLHF. Here the CDR3 DNA reads TGTGCCAGCAGCCAAGAAGCGTCTTCTTCACCCCTCCACTTT.

The chain joins TRBV13 to TRBJ2-3; D gene uncertain. CDR3 length: 16 amino acids. The V and J ends lost 3 bases and 0 bases respectively, with 13 bases between them. Germline V CDR1 and CDR2: PRHDT, FYEKMQ (reference sequence). CDR3 amino acids: CASSFAEDTSTDTQYF. DNA of the CDR3: TGTGCCAGCAGCTTCGCCGAAGACACAAGCACAGATACGCAGTATTTT.

The V call is TRBV4-2, the J call TRBJ2-5; 13 nucleotides align to TRBD2. CDR3 size: 17 residues. Germline CDR1 is LGHNA and CDR2 is YNFKEQ. V trimming: 0 bases; J trimming: 2 bases; junction bases outside the gene matches: 3. The CDR3 protein is CASSQEGTSGAQETQYF. The CDR3 bases are TGTGCCAGCAGCCAAGAGGGGACTAGCGGGGCACAAGAGACCCAGTACTTC.

The chain carries TRBV5-1 and TRBJ2-7, with D uncertain. The CDR3 sequence is 13 residues long. V was clipped by 0 bases and J by 2 bases, with 6 bases between them. Germline CDR1 is SGHRS and CDR2 is YFSETQ. In DNA form, the CDR3 reads TGCGCCAGCAGCTTGGGCCCGGCCTACGAGCAGTACTTC. Protein: CASSLGPAYEQYF.

The CDR3 coding sequence is TGTGCCAGCAGCCCCCGGACTAGCGGGGGCCCGTCAGATACGCAGTATTTT. Translated, it gives CASSPRTSGGPSDTQYF. The chain is built from TRBV7-6 and TRBJ2-3; 13 bases are shared with TRBD2. The CDR3 runs to 17 residues. V shed 5 bases and J 4 bases; nucleotides not matched to a gene: 9. The germline V gene encodes CDR1 SGHVS and CDR2 FNYEAQ.

V and J are TRBV5-6 and TRBJ2-5, with D perhaps TRBD2 (5 bases). The J call is doubtful: the DNA matches TRBJ2-7 better. The CDR3 is 14 amino acids. CDR1 SGHDT and CDR2 YYEEEE come from the germline V gene. As DNA, the CDR3 is TGTGCCAGCAGCTTGATTCGGGGTAGCTACGAGCAGTACTTC. Translated, it gives CASSLIRGSYEQYF.

The V gene is TRBV5-6, the J gene TRBJ1-6; D is uncertain. CDR1 and CDR2 from the germline V gene are SGHDT and YYEEEE. This CDR3 has 14 residues. Trimming shortened V by 2 bases and J by 6 bases, and 9 bases separated the two germline ends. The DNA of the CDR3 is TGTGCCAGCAGCTTCGCCAGAAGTAATTCACCCCTCCACTTT. This encodes CASSFARSNSPLHF.

CDR3 sequence reads: CASRAGTAPYEQYF. In DNA form, the CDR3 reads TGTGCCAGCAGGGCCGGGACAGCCCCCTACGAGCAGTACTTC. The rearrangement links TRBV6-6 to TRBJ2-7, with 7 bases aligning to TRBD1. The CDR3 is 14 residues long. V was clipped by 6 bases and J by 2 bases; unmatched bases: 7. Germline CDR1 is MNHNY and CDR2 is SVGAGI (reference sequence).

The J gene is TRBJ1-2, the V gene TRBV20-1; D not resolved. The CDR3 is 11 amino acids. Trimming stripped 3 bases from V and 5 bases from J, with 7 bases between. Germline CDR1 is DFQATT and CDR2 is SNEGSKA (reference sequence). CDR3 sequence: CSASVFYGYTF. For the CDR3, the DNA is TGCAGTGCTAGTGTTTTTTATGGCTACACCTTC.

This clone was found a few times. The chain recombines TRBV6-1 with TRBJ1-1; D is ambiguous. V was trimmed by 8 bases and J by 7 bases, leaving 17 bases between them. This CDR3 comprises 13 residues. Germline loops: CDR1 MNHNS, CDR2 SASEGT. The CDR3 spells CASPLTEGGEAFF. CDR3 DNA: TGTGCCAGCCCGCTAACAGAGGGTGGTGAAGCTTTCTTT.

In DNA form, the CDR3 reads TGTGCCAGCAGCGTAGAGACAGGGGGGCACTACGAGCAGTACTTC. Residues: CASSVETGGHYEQYF. The gene calls are TRBV9 and TRBJ2-7; 9 nucleotides match TRBD1. CDR3 length: 15 residues. Germline loops: CDR1 SGDLS, CDR2 YYNGEE. Germline trimming cut 0 bases from V and 3 bases from J; bases unmatched to any gene: 4.

This chain connects TRBV7-2 to TRBJ2-2; tentatively, D is TRBD1 (5 bases). V lost 2 bases, J lost 4 bases, and 11 bases lay in between. Germline loops: CDR1 SGHTA, CDR2 FQGNSA. CDR3 size: 15 residues. CDR3 in DNA: TGTGCCAGCAGCTTAACTTCAGGGTCCACCGGGGAGCTGTTTTTT. Its translation: CASSLTSGSTGELFF.

V and J are TRBV11-2 and TRBJ1-1, with D unclear. V was pared by 0 bases and J by 1 base, with 9 bases between. The length of the CDR3 is 15 residues. Germline V gene lookup returns CDR1 SGHAT and CDR2 FQNNGV. The CDR3, as DNA: TGTGCCAGCAGCTTAGAGGGCAGATCGAACACTGAAGCTTTCTTT. As protein: CASSLEGRSNTEAFF.

The chain is built from TRBV5-5 and TRBJ1-1, with 7 bases that match TRBD1. Germline loops: CDR1 SGHKS, CDR2 YYEKEE (reference sequence). The CDR3 loop spans 16 amino acids. The junction had 13 bases not matched to a gene; V was cut back by 4 bases and J by 4 bases. The CDR3 loop is CASSPGGTAWVTEAFF. CDR3 sequence (DNA): TGTGCCAGCAGCCCGGGGGGGACAGCCTGGGTCACTGAAGCTTTCTTT.

The rearrangement uses TRBV7-8 and TRBJ2-5; either TRBD1 or TRBD2 may fit D (5 bases each). Germline assignment: CDR1 SGHVS and CDR2 FQNEAQ. With 1 base removed from V and 7 bases from J, the gap between germline ends came to 13 bases. CDR3 length: 14 amino acids. The CDR3 bases are TGTGCCAGCAGCTTAGGGGGGTATGAAGGGACCCAGTACTTC. Translated, it gives CASSLGGYEGTQYF.

The chain links TRBV5-1 to TRBJ1-5; D unclear. The CDR3 consists of 14 residues. Germline assignment: CDR1 SGHRS and CDR2 YFSETQ. Trimming cost V 0 bases and J 0 bases, with 4 bases left between them. CDR3: CASSLVSSNQPQHF. The CDR3 bases are TGCGCCAGCAGCTTGGTGAGTAGCAATCAGCCCCAGCATTTT.

The chain employs TRBV2 and TRBJ1-2; D possibly corresponds to TRBD1 (5 bases). The CDR3 totals 14 residues. V shed 4 bases and J shed 5 bases, with 14 bases lying between them. Germline loops: CDR1 SNHLY, CDR2 FYNNEI. The CDR3 spells CASSGTRGAYGYTF. The CDR3 DNA reads TGTGCCAGCAGTGGAACTCGAGGGGCTTATGGCTACACCTTC.

The chain employs TRBV27 and TRBJ1-5; D ambiguous. The CDR3 length is 14 residues. Looked up from germline, CDR1 is MNHEY and CDR2 is SMNVEV (reference sequence). V was pared by 6 bases and J by 2 bases, with 11 bases between. The CDR3 DNA reads TGTGCCAGCAGAAACCCGGACCGCAATCAGCCCCAGCATTTT. Its translation is CASRNPDRNQPQHF.

The CDR3 spells CASSIFRDRETSYNSPLHF. CDR3 sequence (DNA): TGTGCCAGCAGCATCTTCCGGGACAGGGAAACCTCCTATAATTCACCCCTCCACTTT. The V call is TRBV21-1, the J call TRBJ1-6; the D call in the table, TRBD1, was not verified against the DNA. TRBV21-1 has pseudogene status. This CDR3 has 19 amino acids.

The V call is TRBV5-1, the J call TRBJ1-4, with D possibly matching TRBD1 (6 bases). CDR3 length: 15 residues. Germline V gives CDR1 SGHRS, CDR2 YFSETQ. V lost 4 bases and J 7 bases, leaving 17 bases between the germline ends. For the CDR3, the DNA is TGCGCCAGCAGCCCCCGGGGGGGCTGGGGTGAAAAACTGTTTTTT. This gives the protein CASSPRGGWGEKLFF.

V gene TRBV6-5 combines with J gene TRBJ2-2; D possibly uses TRBD1 or TRBD2 (6 bases each). Looked up from germline, CDR1 is MNHEY and CDR2 is SVGAGI. The CDR3 loop spans 15 amino acids. The V gene lost 6 bases and the J gene lost 5 bases, with 16 bases spanning the gap. CDR3 sequence reads: CASSSEGGRTGELFF. The CDR3 coding sequence is TGTGCCAGCAGCTCCGAGGGGGGCAGGACCGGGGAGCTGTTTTTT.

J is TRBJ1-4 and V is TRBV18; no firm D call. V lost 6 bases, J lost 7 bases, and 12 bases lay in between. Germline CDR1 reads KGHSH; CDR2 reads LQKENI. The CDR3 is 13 residues long. CDR3 nucleotide sequence: TGTGCCAGCTCCCCGGGGTTAATTGAAAAACTGTTTTTT. Translating gives CASSPGLIEKLFF.

The chain joins TRBV7-6 to TRBJ1-2; D may be TRBD1 (6 bases). Between the trimmed V and J ends, which lost 1 base and 3 bases, there was a span of 24 bases. CDR1 and CDR2 (germline): SGHVS, FNYEAQ. This CDR3 comprises 19 residues. In nucleotides, the CDR3 is TGTGCCAGCAGCTTAGATCCCCCGGGGCTAATAGGGGGGGACTATGGCTACACCTTC. Protein product: CASSLDPPGLIGGDYGYTF.

The J gene is TRBJ1-5, the V gene TRBV6-5, with D possibly being TRBD1 (6 bases). The CDR3 has 12 amino acids. Germline CDR1 and CDR2: MNHEY and SVGAGI. V was pared by 8 bases and J by 9 bases, with 14 bases between. This CDR3 is CASRGPSTPQHF. The CDR3, as DNA: TGTGCCAGCCGGGGGCCCTCTACGCCCCAGCATTTT.

The chain couples TRBV5-8 to TRBJ1-1, with D possibly TRBD1 on 6 matching bases. Deletions cut 2 bases from V and 0 bases from J, with 8 bases between. Germline V gene data show CDR1 as SGHTS and CDR2 as YDEGEE. The CDR3 length is 14 residues. The CDR3 nucleotides are TGTGCCAGCAGCTTTGGACAGCTGAACACTGAAGCTTTCTTT. As protein: CASSFGQLNTEAFF. Drawing the rest from reference TRBV5-8 and TRBJ1-1, the complete variable domain is EAGVTQSPTHLIKTRGQQATLRCSPISGHTSVYWYQQALGLGLQFLLWYDEGEERNRGNFPPRFSGRQFPNYSSELNVNALELEDSALYLCASSFGQLNTEAFFGQGTRLTVV.

V and J are TRBV4-1 and TRBJ2-5; D might be TRBD2 (6 bases). Judging by the DNA end, TRBJ2-7 fits better; the J call may be wrong. Per germline, CDR1 MGHRA and CDR2 YSYEKL. The CDR3 covers 15 residues. Here the CDR3 DNA reads TGCGCCAGCAGCCCCCCGGGACTTAGCTGGTACGAGCAGTACTTC. This codes for CASSPPGLSWYEQYF.

Notes on this clone: Other DNA sequences within the sample encode an identical CDR3. CDR3 in DNA: TGCGCCAGCAACAAGGACAGGGGAGGGGAGCAGTACTTC. Its translation is CASNKDRGGEQYF. This chain joins TRBV10-2 and TRBJ2-7; 9 bases align to TRBD1. Trimming at V came to 7 bases and at J to 7 bases, leaving 8 bases not matched to a gene. This CDR3 has 13 residues. Germline CDR1 reads WSHSY; CDR2 reads SAAADI.

The V call is TRBV5-1, the J call TRBJ1-1, with a tentative D call TRBD1 (5 bases). The V end was cut by 4 bases, the J end by 1 base, with 11 bases between. CDR3 length: 14 amino acids. CDR1 is SGHRS, CDR2 YFSETQ, per germline. This CDR3 reads CASSGIGQNTEAFF. The CDR3 nucleotides read TGCGCCAGCAGCGGGATCGGACAGAACACTGAAGCTTTCTTT. Variable domain in full (rest from reference TRBV5-1 and TRBJ1-1): KAGVTQTPRYLIKTRGQQVTLSCSPISGHRSVSWYQQTPGQGLQFLFEYFSETQRNKGNFPGRFSGRQFSNSRSEMNVSTLELGDSALYLCASSGIGQNTEAFFGQGTRLTVV.

The rearrangement uses TRBV7-8 and TRBJ2-7; D may correspond to TRBD1 or TRBD2 (5 bases each). The germline V and J ends were trimmed by 1 base and 3 bases, with 10 bases remaining between them. The germline V gene encodes CDR1 SGHVS and CDR2 FQNEAQ. The CDR3 has 14 amino acids. This CDR3 is CASSLGRDHYEQYF. As DNA, the CDR3 is TGTGCCAGCAGCTTAGGCAGGGACCACTACGAGCAGTACTTC.

The chain employs TRBV5-6 and TRBJ2-7; tentatively, D is TRBD1 or TRBD2 (5 bases each). The CDR3 is 12 residues long. The V gene's germline CDR1 is SGHDT and CDR2 YYEEEE. Between the trimmed V and J ends, which lost 0 bases and 5 bases, there was a span of 6 bases. CDR3 coding DNA: TGTGCCAGCAGCTTGGGAGGGGACGAGCAGTACTTC. Translated: CASSLGGDEQYF.